These 29 T cell receptor beta chains were sequenced from one sample in a study of identical twins. TCRdb re-called the 5' RACE reads with MiXCR, one entry per CDR3 protein. The table has roughly 200,000 distinct CDR3 sequences, more than 15% seen once. The same data also went into a second study, on T cells expressing NK-cell markers.

Sequenced material: CD8+ T cells sorted from blood. These receptor sequences come from a woman under 30 in good health.

The chain couples TRBV5-1 to TRBJ2-7; a possible D gene is TRBD2 (5 bases). Germline lookup yields CDR1 SGHRS and CDR2 YFSETQ. This CDR3 is built from 11 residues. V lost 4 bases and J lost 6, with 8 bases in between. The CDR3 reads CASSSRGEQYF. CDR3 DNA: TGCGCCAGCAGCAGTCGGGGCGAGCAGTACTTC.

The genes are TRBV9 and TRBJ1-1; D is unresolved. Trimming pared 7 bases from V and 0 bases from J, leaving 10 bases between. The V gene's germline CDR1 is SGDLS and CDR2 YYNGEE. This CDR3 region has 13 residues. DNA for the CDR3: TGTGCCAGCGGACGGGAGGTGAACACTGAAGCTTTCTTT. Residues: CASGREVNTEAFF.

The chain links TRBV25-1 to TRBJ2-1; tentatively, D is TRBD1 (6 bases). Germline loops: CDR1 MGHDK, CDR2 SYGVNS. Trimming shortened V by 3 bases and J by 3 bases, and 9 bases separated the two germline ends. The CDR3 runs to 14 residues. The CDR3 loop is CASSEAGDYNEQFF. CDR3 nucleotide sequence: TGTGCCAGCAGTGAGGCAGGGGACTACAATGAGCAGTTCTTC.

The gene calls are TRBV5-1 and TRBJ2-6; D may be TRBD2 (6 bases). The CDR3 totals 18 residues. CDR1 SGHRS and CDR2 YFSETQ come from the germline V gene. Trimming removed 0 bases at V and 0 bases at J, with 13 bases between. CDR3 nucleotides: TGCGCCAGCAGCTTGGACAGCCCGACTAGCTCTGGGGCCAACGTCCTGACTTTC. Encoded protein: CASSLDSPTSSGANVLTF.

This clonotype has only a few counts. The V call is TRBV4-3, the J call TRBJ2-7; D unclear. The CDR3 contains 12 residues. Per germline, CDR1 LGHNA and CDR2 YSLEER. V was cut by 1 base and J by 7 bases, with 8 bases left in between. The CDR3 here is CASSQASGEQYF. DNA of the CDR3: TGCGCCAGCAGCCAAGCCAGTGGGGAGCAGTACTTC.

The table lists this clonotype with a few counts. V gene TRBV12-3 or TRBV12-4 combines with J gene TRBJ1-1, with D uncertain. Trimming shortened V by 10 bases and J by 0 bases, and 6 bases separated the two germline ends. The CDR3 has 11 amino acids. CDR3 sequence (DNA): TGTGCCACCGCAGTGAACACTGAAGCTTTCTTT. Translating it yields CATAVNTEAFF.

The chain links TRBV7-2 to TRBJ2-3, with 9 bases fitting TRBD2. The CDR3 contains 19 residues. Germline CDR1 reads SGHTA; CDR2 reads FQGNSA. The J segment lost 0 bases and the V segment lost 0 bases, leaving 10 bases of the junction unmatched. DNA of the CDR3: TGTGCCAGCAGCTTAGCCTCCCTAGCGGGGCCCCGGAGCACAGATACGCAGTATTTT. Protein product: CASSLASLAGPRSTDTQYF.

The J gene is TRBJ1-1, the V gene TRBV2, with a weak D call TRBD1 (6 bases). The germline V gene has CDR1 SNHLY and CDR2 FYNNEI. The CDR3 is 12 residues long. Deletions cut 8 bases from V and 6 bases from J, with 13 bases between. CDR3 in DNA: TGTGCCAGCCAGAGGGGGGATCCTGAAGCTTTCTTT. Residues: CASQRGDPEAFF.

The chain joins TRBV3-1 to TRBJ2-1; 11 bases line up with TRBD2. Per germline, CDR1 LGHDT and CDR2 YNNKEL (reference sequence). V was pared by 4 bases and J by 5 bases, with 7 bases of the junction left unmatched. The CDR3 is 16 residues long. Here the CDR3 reads CASSPLTSGEDNEQFF. CDR3 DNA sequence: TGTGCCAGCAGCCCACTGACTAGCGGGGAGGACAATGAGCAGTTCTTC.

The gene calls are TRBV6-5 and TRBJ2-3; 9 bases agree with TRBD2. Germline V CDR1 and CDR2: MNHEY, SVGAGI. V gave up 2 bases and J gave up 2 bases; unmatched junction bases: 2. This CDR3 is 15 amino acids long. CDR3 amino acids: CASSYGGRATDTQYF. CDR3 DNA: TGTGCCAGCAGTTACGGCGGGAGGGCCACAGATACGCAGTATTTT.

The chain uses TRBV29-1 and TRBJ2-7; D possibly uses TRBD1 or TRBD2 (5 bases each). The V end lost 7 bases, the J end lost 7 bases, and 20 bases lay between the germline ends. The germline V gene encodes CDR1 SQVTM and CDR2 ANQGSEA. CDR3 size: 13 residues. The CDR3 is CSAEGGGGKEQYF. The CDR3 bases are TGCAGCGCCGAGGGTGGGGGTGGTAAGGAGCAGTACTTC.

The gene calls are TRBV29-1 and TRBJ2-7, with 7 bases fitting TRBD2. The V segment lost 1 base and the J segment 4 bases; nucleotides outside the gene matches: 1. CDR3 length: 12 amino acids. Germline V lookup: CDR1 SQVTM, CDR2 ANQGSEA. The DNA of the CDR3 is TGCAGCGTTGAAGGGCGGGAGTACGAGCAGTACTTC. Protein: CSVEGREYEQYF.

This clonotype came up many times. The chain employs TRBV7-2 and TRBJ2-1; a weak D match, TRBD2 (5 bases). V shed 4 bases and J shed 2 bases, with 18 bases lying between them. The CDR3 extends over 17 amino acids. From germline, CDR1 is SGHTA and CDR2 FQGNSA. The CDR3 sequence: CASSYLFDYQAYNEQFF. Here the CDR3 DNA reads TGTGCCAGCAGCTACCTGTTTGACTACCAGGCCTACAATGAGCAGTTCTTC.

This clonotype was seen a few times. Here the CDR3 DNA reads TGTGCCAGCAGCCCCCGGGGCTCGGGAGAGACCCAGTACTTC. It encodes CASSPRGSGETQYF. V usage is TRBV7-9 and J usage is TRBJ2-5; D might be TRBD1 or TRBD2, each matching 5 bases. Trimming took off 5 bases at V and 4 bases at J, with 14 bases between the two ends. CDR1 and CDR2 (germline): SEHNR, FQNEAQ (reference sequence). The CDR3 totals 14 residues.

This chain links TRBV11-2 with TRBJ2-2; tentative D call: TRBD1 (5 bases). Germline CDR1 SGHAT, CDR2 FQNNGV. Trimming removed 5 bases at V and 2 bases at J, with 15 bases between. The CDR3 has 16 amino acids. The CDR3 region has the DNA TGTGCCAGCAGCCCGAACTGGGGCCCCAACACCGGGGAGCTGTTTTTT. As protein: CASSPNWGPNTGELFF.

This clonotype was counted at least ten times. The chain recombines TRBV15 with TRBJ1-5; D perhaps matches TRBD1 (6 bases). Trimming removed 5 bases at V and 8 bases at J, with 19 bases between. The CDR3 sequence is 15 residues long. The germline V gene encodes CDR1 LNHNV and CDR2 YYDKDF (reference sequence). The CDR3 region is CATSLTRGGREPQHF. The CDR3 DNA sequence: TGTGCCACCAGCTTGACCAGGGGAGGCAGGGAGCCCCAGCATTTT.

This clonotype was found a few times. The rearrangement uses TRBV2 and TRBJ2-5, with D perhaps matching TRBD2 (5 bases). The germline gives CDR1 SNHLY, CDR2 FYNNEI. The CDR3 loop spans 12 amino acids. Trimming pared 7 bases from V and 5 bases from J, leaving 11 bases between. This CDR3 is CASKEVQETQYF. The CDR3 DNA follows: TGTGCCAGCAAGGAGGTTCAGGAGACCCAGTACTTC.

This clonotype was counted between two and nine times. V usage is TRBV29-1 and J usage is TRBJ2-1; TRBD2 agrees at 10 bases. The germline gives CDR1 SQVTM, CDR2 ANQGSEA. CDR3 size: 14 residues. V dropped 5 bases and J dropped 1; count of bases not matched to a gene: 2. The CDR3 protein is CSVSGGASYNEQFF. In DNA, the CDR3 is TGCAGCGTTAGCGGGGGGGCTTCCTACAATGAGCAGTTCTTC.

The sample holds a few counts of this clonotype. The rearrangement joins TRBV7-9 to TRBJ2-1, with 7 bases fitting TRBD2. Trimming at V came to 4 bases and at J to 5 bases, leaving 11 bases not matched to a gene. Germline V gene lookup returns CDR1 SEHNR and CDR2 FQNEAQ (reference sequence). The CDR3 length is 16 residues. The CDR3 loop reads CASSWTSGNGNNEQFF. In DNA, the CDR3 is TGTGCCAGCAGCTGGACGAGCGGGAACGGGAACAATGAGCAGTTCTTC.

This rearrangement joins TRBV7-9 to TRBJ2-2; 7 bases map to TRBD2. Per germline, CDR1 SEHNR and CDR2 FQNEAQ (reference sequence). With 4 bases clipped from V and 0 bases from J, the junction kept 2 bases outside the gene matches. This CDR3 is 15 amino acids long. This CDR3 reads CASSSSGANTGELFF. CDR3 nucleotides: TGTGCCAGCAGCTCAAGCGGGGCGAACACCGGGGAGCTGTTTTTT.

The gene calls are TRBV30 and TRBJ2-3, with D possibly matching TRBD1 (5 bases). The ends were cut back, 2 bases at V and 4 bases at J, with 7 bases in the middle. The V gene's germline CDR1 is GTSNPN and CDR2 SVGIG (reference sequence). The length of the CDR3 is 12 residues. CDR3 sequence (DNA): TGTGCCTGGAGTCTGACAGCAGATACGCAGTATTTT. The encoded protein is CAWSLTADTQYF.

This clonotype was observed at least ten times. The V gene is TRBV6-2 or TRBV6-3, the J gene TRBJ2-2, with D unclear. Trimming cost V 3 bases and J 4 bases, with 3 bases left between them. There are 12 residues in the CDR3. Germline V lookup: CDR1 MNHEY, CDR2 SVGEGT. Written as DNA, the CDR3 is TGTGCCAGCAGTTATGGCACCGGGGAGCTGTTTTTT. This encodes CASSYGTGELFF.

This chain connects TRBV12-3 or TRBV12-4 to TRBJ2-3; TRBD1 agrees at 7 bases. The CDR3 is made up of 17 amino acids. J gave up 2 bases and V 7 bases, and 15 bases lay outside the gene matches. In DNA form, the CDR3 reads TGTGCCAGCACCTCCTTGAGTGGGGACAGTGTCACAGATACGCAGTATTTT. Encoded protein: CASTSLSGDSVTDTQYF.

This clonotype occurred many times. This sequence joins TRBV12-3 or TRBV12-4 and TRBJ2-5; 7 bases line up with TRBD1. Germline trimming cut 5 bases from V and 1 base from J; bases unmatched to any gene: 10. This CDR3 contains 16 residues. CDR3 in amino acids: CASSPRLGTAQETQYF. In DNA form, the CDR3 reads TGTGCCAGCAGTCCCCGGCTGGGGACAGCCCAAGAGACCCAGTACTTC.

This clonotype was counted between two and nine times. The genes are TRBV7-2 and TRBJ1-4; D gene ambiguous. This CDR3 comprises 14 residues. V lost 5 bases and J lost 8, with 15 bases in between. Germline values: CDR1 SGHTA, CDR2 FQGNSA. The CDR3 loop reads CASSTGLPDEKLFF. As DNA, the CDR3 is TGTGCCAGCAGCACGGGCCTCCCGGACGAAAAACTGTTTTTT.

The chain employs TRBV12-3 or TRBV12-4 and TRBJ2-2; TRBD1 is a possible D gene (5 bases). V dropped 8 bases and J dropped 7 bases, with 17 bases sitting between them. The CDR3 is made up of 14 amino acids. CDR3 in amino acids: CASGTGDKGGELFF. CDR3 DNA: TGTGCCAGCGGAACAGGAGATAAGGGCGGGGAGCTGTTTTTT.

This clonotype occurred a few times. This chain joins TRBV12-3 or TRBV12-4 and TRBJ2-2; maybe TRBD2 (6 bases). Trimming took off 4 bases at V and 1 base at J, with 7 bases between the two ends. This CDR3 region has 14 residues. Here the CDR3 reads CASSSGENTGELFF. For the CDR3, the DNA is TGTGCCAGCAGTTCGGGGGAGAACACCGGGGAGCTGTTTTTT.

This chain links TRBV12-3 or TRBV12-4 with TRBJ2-5; 8 bases align to TRBD1. Trimming removed 9 bases from V and 4 bases from J; junction bases left unmatched: 13. CDR3 length: 15 amino acids. CDR3 sequence: CASSPGTGPSETQYF. The DNA of the CDR3 is TGTGCCAGTTCGCCAGGGACAGGTCCTTCAGAGACCCAGTACTTC.

The chain uses TRBV7-2 and TRBJ1-1; D remains ambiguous. Per germline, CDR1 SGHTA and CDR2 FQGNSA. The CDR3 is 14 amino acids. The V end was cut by 1 base, the J end by 3 bases, with 9 bases between. The CDR3 spells CASSLDLRHTEAFF. The CDR3 DNA reads as TGTGCCAGCAGCTTAGACCTCCGCCACACTGAAGCTTTCTTT.